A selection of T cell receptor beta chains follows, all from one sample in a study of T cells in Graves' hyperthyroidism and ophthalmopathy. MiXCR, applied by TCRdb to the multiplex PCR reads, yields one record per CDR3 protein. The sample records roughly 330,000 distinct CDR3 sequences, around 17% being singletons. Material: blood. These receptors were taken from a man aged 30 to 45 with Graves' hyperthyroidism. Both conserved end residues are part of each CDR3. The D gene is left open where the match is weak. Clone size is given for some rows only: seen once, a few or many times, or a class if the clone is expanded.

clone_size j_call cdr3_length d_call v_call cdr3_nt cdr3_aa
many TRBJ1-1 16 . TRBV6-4 TGTGCCAGCAGACCTACCCTGACAGCCGGGAACACTGAAGCTTTCTTT CASRPTLTAGNTEAFF
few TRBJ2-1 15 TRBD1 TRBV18 TGTGCCAGCTCACCACCGCGGACAGGCCCCAATGAGCAGTTCTTC CASSPPRTGPNEQFF
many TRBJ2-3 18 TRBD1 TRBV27 TGTGCCAGCAGCTCACGTTTCCGGGACAGGGCATTCACAGATACACAGTATTTT CASSSRFRDRAFTDTQYF
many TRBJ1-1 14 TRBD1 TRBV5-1 TGCGCCAGCGGCAGGGGGTATGACAGCACTGAAGCTTTCTTT CASGRGYDSTEAFF
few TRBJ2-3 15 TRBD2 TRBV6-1 TGTGCCAGCAGCTGGACTAGCGGGATAACAGATACGCAGTATTTT CASSWTSGITDTQYF
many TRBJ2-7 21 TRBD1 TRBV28 TGTGCCAGCAGCGGAGCCCCCTCGGGGACAGGGGGCGCTCAACACTACTACGAGCAGTACTTC CASSGAPSGTGGAQHYYEQYF
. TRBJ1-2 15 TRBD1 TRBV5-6 TGTGCCAGCAGCTTGACAGGGGGCAGAGGCTATGGCTACACCTTC CASSLTGGRGYGYTF
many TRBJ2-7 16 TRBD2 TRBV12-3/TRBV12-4 TGTGCCAGCAGCTCCGGACTAGCGGGAGGGATCTACGAGCAGTACTTC CASSSGLAGGIYEQYF
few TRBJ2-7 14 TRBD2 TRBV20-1 TGCAGTGCTAGAACAGGACTAGTTGACGACGAGCAGTACTTC CSARTGLVDDEQYF
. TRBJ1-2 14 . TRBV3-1 TGTGCCAGCAGCCAAGGCTCCCTAGCAGGGGCTAGGACCTTC CASSQGSLAGARTF
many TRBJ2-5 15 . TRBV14 TGTGCCAGCAGCCAAGAAGGGACATTCCAAGAGACCCAGTACTTC CASSQEGTFQETQYF
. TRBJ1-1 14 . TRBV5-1 TGCGCCAGCAGCTTGCTCATCTCGACGATAGAAGCTTTCTTT CASSLLISTIEAFF
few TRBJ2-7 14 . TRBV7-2 TGTGCCAGCAGCTTAGTTGGGGAGGGGGGCGAGCAGTACTTC CASSLVGEGGEQYF
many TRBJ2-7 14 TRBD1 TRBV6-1 TGTGCCAGCAGTGAGAACCGGGACAGGGGCGAGCAGTACTTC CASSENRDRGEQYF
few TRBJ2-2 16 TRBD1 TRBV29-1 TGCAGCGTTGAATGGCGGGACAGGGGGAATACCGGGGAGCTGTTTTTT CSVEWRDRGNTGELFF
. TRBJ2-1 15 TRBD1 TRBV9 TGTGCCAGCAGGGTTACAGGGGGCCTCTACAGTGAGCAGTTCTTC CASRVTGGLYSEQFF
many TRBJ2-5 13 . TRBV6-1 TGTGCCAGCAGTTCCGGGACTTTCGAGACCCAGTACTTC CASSSGTFETQYF
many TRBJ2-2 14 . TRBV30 TGTGCCTGGACCGGCGGTATCCGTCCCGGGGAGCTGTTTTTT CAWTGGIRPGELFF
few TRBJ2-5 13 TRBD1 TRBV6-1 TGTGCCAGCCGGGGACAGCATCAAGAGACCCAGTACTTC CASRGQHQETQYF
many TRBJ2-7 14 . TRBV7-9 TGTGCCAGCAGCTTAGCCCGTACGTCCTACGAGCAGTACTTC CASSLARTSYEQYF
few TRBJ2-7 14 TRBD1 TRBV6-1 TGTGCCAGCAGTACGGACAGGGGGCAGTACGAGCAGTACTTC CASSTDRGQYEQYF
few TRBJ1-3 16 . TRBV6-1 TGTGCCAGCAGTGAATTGAGGGTCATCTCTGGAAACACCATATATTTT CASSELRVISGNTIYF
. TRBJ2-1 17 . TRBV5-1 TGCGCCAGCAACCCAACTACCGGGACTGACACCCCGGACGGGCAGTTCTTC CASNPTTGTDTPDGQFF
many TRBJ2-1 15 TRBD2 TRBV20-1 TGCAGTGCTAGTGGAGGACTAGCGGGATCGGTAGAGCAGTTCTTC CSASGGLAGSVEQFF
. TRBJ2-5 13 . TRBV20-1 TGCAGTTTTTCCCCCCCTAACCAAGAGACCCAGTACTTC CSFSPPNQETQYF
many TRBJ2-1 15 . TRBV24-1 TGTGCCACCAGGGGTGGCGGTCCCGCTTACAATGAGCAGTTCTTC CATRGGGPAYNEQFF
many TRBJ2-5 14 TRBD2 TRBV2 TGTGCCAGCAGTGAAGTCGGGACGGGAGGGGCCCAGTACTTC CASSEVGTGGAQYF
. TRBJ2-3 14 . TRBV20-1 TGCAGTGCTACGCTAGCCGAGGGCACAGATACGCAGTATTTT CSATLAEGTDTQYF
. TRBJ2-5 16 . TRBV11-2 TGTGCCAGCAGCTTAGGGGATATGGGGGACCGAGAGACCCAGTACTTC CASSLGDMGDRETQYF
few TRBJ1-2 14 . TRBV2 TGTGCCAGCAGTTTCGCGGGGGGGGGGGGTGGCTACACCTTC CASSFAGGGGGYTF
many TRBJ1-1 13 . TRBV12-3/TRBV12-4 TGTGCCAGCAAAAATTCCTTGAACACTGAAGCTTTCTTT CASKNSLNTEAFF
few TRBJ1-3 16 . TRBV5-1 TGCGCCAGCAGCTTACGGGCCGCCAGCTCTGGAAACACCATATATTTT CASSLRAASSGNTIYF
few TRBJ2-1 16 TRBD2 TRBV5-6 TGTGCCAGCAGCTGGGGGGGAGGGCCCTCCTACAATGAGCAGTTCTTC CASSWGGGPSYNEQFF
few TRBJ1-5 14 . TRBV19 TGTGCCAGTAGTAATCAGGGGTTAGGTCAGCCCCAGCATTTT CASSNQGLGQPQHF
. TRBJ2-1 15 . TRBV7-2 TGTGCCAGCAGCCGGGGCCAACAGACCCACAATGAGCAGTTCTTC CASSRGQQTHNEQFF
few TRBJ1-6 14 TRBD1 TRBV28 TGTGCCAGCAGCCCAACAGGGGCTAATTCACCCCTCCACTTT CASSPTGANSPLHF
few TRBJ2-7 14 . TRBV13 TGTGCCAGCAGCTCGCCAACAGGCACCTACGAGCAGTACTTC CASSSPTGTYEQYF
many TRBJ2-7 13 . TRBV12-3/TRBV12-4 TGTGCCAGCAGTTTAGATGGCGACTACGAGCAGTACTTC CASSLDGDYEQYF
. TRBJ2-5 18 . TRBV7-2 TGTGCCAGCAGCTTAGGCCAGCTACGGGGCCTAGGCGGGGAGACCCAGTACTTC CASSLGQLRGLGGETQYF
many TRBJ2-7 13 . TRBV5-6 TGTGCCAGCAGCTTCTACGGCTCCTACGAGCAGTACTTC CASSFYGSYEQYF
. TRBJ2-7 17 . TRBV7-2 TGTGCCAGCAGCCGCTGGGAAAGTCAGGGTGCCCGCTACGAGCAGTACTTC CASSRWESQGARYEQYF
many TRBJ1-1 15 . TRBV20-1 TGCAGTGCCCGTCTAGTCGCACGCCTGAACACTGAAGCTTTCTTT CSARLVARLNTEAFF
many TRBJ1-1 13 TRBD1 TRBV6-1 TGTGCCAGCAGTAACCAGGGGGCGGGGGAAGCTTTCTTT CASSNQGAGEAFF
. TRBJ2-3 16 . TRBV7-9 TGTGCCAGCAGCTTAGGACGGGGGGCTGTAGGAGATACGCAGTATTTT CASSLGRGAVGDTQYF
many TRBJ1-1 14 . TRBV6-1 TGTGCCAGCATCCGGGACATAGGGTACACTGAAGCTTTCTTT CASIRDIGYTEAFF
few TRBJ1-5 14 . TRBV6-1 TGTGCCAGCAGCGGATATGAACAGGGAGGGCCCCAGCATTTT CASSGYEQGGPQHF
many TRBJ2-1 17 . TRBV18 TGTGCCAGCTCACCCCGCGGGCAGGGCGGATCCTACAATGAGCAGTTCTTC CASSPRGQGGSYNEQFF
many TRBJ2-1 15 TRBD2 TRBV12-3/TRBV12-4 TGTGCCAGCAGTTTAGCCGGACTAGCGAACAATGAGCAGTTCTTC CASSLAGLANNEQFF